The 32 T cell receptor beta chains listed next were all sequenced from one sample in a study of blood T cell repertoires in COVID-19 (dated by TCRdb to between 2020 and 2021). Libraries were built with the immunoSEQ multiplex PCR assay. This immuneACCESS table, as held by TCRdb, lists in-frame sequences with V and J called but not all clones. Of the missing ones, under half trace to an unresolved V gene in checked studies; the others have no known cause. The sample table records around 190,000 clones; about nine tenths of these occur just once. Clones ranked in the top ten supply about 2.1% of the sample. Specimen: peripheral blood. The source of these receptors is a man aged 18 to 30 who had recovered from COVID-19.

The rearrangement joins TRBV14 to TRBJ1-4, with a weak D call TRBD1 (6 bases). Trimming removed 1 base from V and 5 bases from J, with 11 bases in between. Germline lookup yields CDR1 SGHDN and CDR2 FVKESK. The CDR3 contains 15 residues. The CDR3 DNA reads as TGTGCCAGCAGCCAAGCCAGGGGCACCAATGAAAAACTGTTTTTT. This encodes CASSQARGTNEKLFF.

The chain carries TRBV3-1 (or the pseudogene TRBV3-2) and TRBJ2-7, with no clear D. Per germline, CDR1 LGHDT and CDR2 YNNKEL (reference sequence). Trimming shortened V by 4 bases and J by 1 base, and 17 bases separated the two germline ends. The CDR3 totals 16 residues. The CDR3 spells CASSLGGRVRSYEQYF. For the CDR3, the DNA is TGTGCCAGCAGCCTGGGTGGGCGCGTTAGATCCTACGAGCAGTACTTC.

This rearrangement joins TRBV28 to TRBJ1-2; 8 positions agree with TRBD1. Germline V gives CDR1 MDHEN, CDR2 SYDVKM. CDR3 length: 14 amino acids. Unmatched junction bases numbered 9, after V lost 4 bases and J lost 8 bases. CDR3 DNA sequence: TGTGCCAGCAGTTCGACAGGGGATAGGGCGGGCTACACCTTC. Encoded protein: CASSSTGDRAGYTF.

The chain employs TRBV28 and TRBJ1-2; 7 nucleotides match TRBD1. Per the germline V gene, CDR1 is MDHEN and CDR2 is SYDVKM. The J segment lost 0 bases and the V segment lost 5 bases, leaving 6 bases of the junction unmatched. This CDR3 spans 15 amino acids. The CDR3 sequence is CASSTTGTANYGYTF. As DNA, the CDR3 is TGTGCCAGCAGTACGACCGGGACAGCTAACTATGGCTACACCTTC.

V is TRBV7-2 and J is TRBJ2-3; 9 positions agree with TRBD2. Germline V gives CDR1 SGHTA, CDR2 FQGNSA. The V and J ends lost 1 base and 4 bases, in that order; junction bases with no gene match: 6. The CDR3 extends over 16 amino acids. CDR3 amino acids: CASSLVAAGGPDTQYF. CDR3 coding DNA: TGTGCCAGCAGCTTAGTGGCAGCGGGAGGACCAGATACGCAGTATTTT. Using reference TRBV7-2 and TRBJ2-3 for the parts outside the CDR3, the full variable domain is GAGVSQSPSNKVTEKGKDVELRCDPISGHTALYWYRQSLGQGLEFLIYFQGNSAPDKSGLPSDRFSAERTGGSVSTLTIQRTQQEDSAVYLCASSLVAAGGPDTQYFGPGTRLTVL.

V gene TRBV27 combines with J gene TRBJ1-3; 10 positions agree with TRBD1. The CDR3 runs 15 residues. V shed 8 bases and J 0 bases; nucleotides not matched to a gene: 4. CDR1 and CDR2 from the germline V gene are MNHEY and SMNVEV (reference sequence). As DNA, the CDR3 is TGTGCCAGCCGGGGACAGGGGAACTCTGGAAACACCATATATTTT. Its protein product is CASRGQGNSGNTIYF.

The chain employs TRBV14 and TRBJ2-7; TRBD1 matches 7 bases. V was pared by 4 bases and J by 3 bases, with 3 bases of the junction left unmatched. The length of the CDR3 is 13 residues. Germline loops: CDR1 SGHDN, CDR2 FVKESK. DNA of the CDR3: TGTGCCAGCAGCCCAAACAGGGGCTACGAGCAGTACTTC. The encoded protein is CASSPNRGYEQYF.

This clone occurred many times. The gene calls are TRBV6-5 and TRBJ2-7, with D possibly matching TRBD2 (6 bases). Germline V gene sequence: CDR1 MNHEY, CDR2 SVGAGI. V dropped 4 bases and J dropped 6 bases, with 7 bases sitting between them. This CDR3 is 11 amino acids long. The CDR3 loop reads CASSWRGEQYF. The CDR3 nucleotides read TGTGCCAGCAGTTGGCGGGGCGAGCAGTACTTC.

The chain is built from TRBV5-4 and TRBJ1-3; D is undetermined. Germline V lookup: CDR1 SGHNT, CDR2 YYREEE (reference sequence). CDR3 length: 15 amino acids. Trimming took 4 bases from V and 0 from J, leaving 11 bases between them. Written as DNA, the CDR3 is TGTGCCAGCAGCCCCGGTCCGAGCTCTGGAAACACCATATATTTT. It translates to CASSPGPSSGNTIYF.

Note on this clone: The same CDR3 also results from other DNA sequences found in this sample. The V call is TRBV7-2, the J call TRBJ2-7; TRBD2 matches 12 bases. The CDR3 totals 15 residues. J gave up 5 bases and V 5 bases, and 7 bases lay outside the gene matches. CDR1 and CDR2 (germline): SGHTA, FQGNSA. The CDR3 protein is CASSPTSGRLHEQYF. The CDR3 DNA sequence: TGTGCCAGCAGCCCGACTAGCGGGAGACTCCACGAGCAGTACTTC. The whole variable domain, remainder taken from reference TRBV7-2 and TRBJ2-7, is GAGVSQSPSNKVTEKGKDVELRCDPISGHTALYWYRQSLGQGLEFLIYFQGNSAPDKSGLPSDRFSAERTGGSVSTLTIQRTQQEDSAVYLCASSPTSGRLHEQYFGPGTRLTVT.

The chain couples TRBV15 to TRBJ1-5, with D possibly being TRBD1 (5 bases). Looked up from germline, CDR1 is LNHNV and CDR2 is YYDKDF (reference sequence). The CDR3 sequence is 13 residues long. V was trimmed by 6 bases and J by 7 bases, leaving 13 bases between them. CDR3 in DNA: TGTGCCACCAGTCAGGGTTTGTACCAGCCCCAGCATTTT. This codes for CATSQGLYQPQHF. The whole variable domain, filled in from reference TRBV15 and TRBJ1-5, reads DAMVIQNPRYQVTQFGKPVTLSCSQTLNHNVMYWYQQKSSQAPKLLFHYYDKDFNNEADTPDNFQSRRPNTSFCFLDIRSPGLGDTAMYLCATSQGLYQPQHFGDGTRLSIL.

The CDR3 loop reads CASSPSRGYNEQFF. DNA for the CDR3: TGCGCCAGCAGCCCCTCCAGGGGTTACAATGAGCAGTTCTTC. This chain connects TRBV4-1 to TRBJ2-1, with a possible D match to TRBD1 (6 bases). Between the trimmed V and J ends, which lost 4 bases and 4 bases, there was a span of 11 bases. The CDR3 spans 14 residues. Germline loops: CDR1 MGHRA, CDR2 YSYEKL.

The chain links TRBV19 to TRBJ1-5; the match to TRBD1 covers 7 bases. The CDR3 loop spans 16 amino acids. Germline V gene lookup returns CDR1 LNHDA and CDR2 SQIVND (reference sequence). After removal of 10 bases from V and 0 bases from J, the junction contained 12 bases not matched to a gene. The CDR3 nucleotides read TGTGCCACCAGGGCTCCGGGACAGACTAGCAATCAGCCCCAGCATTTT. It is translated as CATRAPGQTSNQPQHF.

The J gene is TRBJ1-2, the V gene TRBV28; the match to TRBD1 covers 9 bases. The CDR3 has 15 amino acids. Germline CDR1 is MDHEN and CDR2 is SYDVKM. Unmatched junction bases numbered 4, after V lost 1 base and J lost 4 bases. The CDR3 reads CASSLSTGGSYGYTF. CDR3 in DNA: TGTGCCAGCAGTTTATCAACAGGGGGCAGCTATGGCTACACCTTC.

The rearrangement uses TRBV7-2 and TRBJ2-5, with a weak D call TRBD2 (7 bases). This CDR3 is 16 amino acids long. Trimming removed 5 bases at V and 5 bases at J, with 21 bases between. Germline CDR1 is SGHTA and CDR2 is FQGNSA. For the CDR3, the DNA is TGTGCCAGCAGCATTCAACACCGGGGGGCGGGTGAGACCCAGTACTTC. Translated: CASSIQHRGAGETQYF.

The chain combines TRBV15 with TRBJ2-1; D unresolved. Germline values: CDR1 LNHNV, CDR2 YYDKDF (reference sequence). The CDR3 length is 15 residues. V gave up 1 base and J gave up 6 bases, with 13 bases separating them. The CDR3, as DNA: TGTGCCACCAGCAGAGTCCGACTTCAAGGCAATGAGCAGTTCTTC. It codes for CATSRVRLQGNEQFF.

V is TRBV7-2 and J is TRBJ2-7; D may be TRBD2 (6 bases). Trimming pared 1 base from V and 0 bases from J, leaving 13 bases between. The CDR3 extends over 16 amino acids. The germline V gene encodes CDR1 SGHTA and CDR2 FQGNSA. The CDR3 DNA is TGTGCCAGCAGCTTAGAATCGGGGGTCCTCTCCTACGAGCAGTACTTC. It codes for CASSLESGVLSYEQYF.

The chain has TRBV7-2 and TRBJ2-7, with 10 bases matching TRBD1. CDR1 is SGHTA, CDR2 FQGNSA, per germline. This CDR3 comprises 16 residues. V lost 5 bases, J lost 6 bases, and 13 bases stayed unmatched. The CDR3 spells CASSPTGGVIVREQYF. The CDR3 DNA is TGTGCCAGCAGCCCGACAGGGGGCGTTATCGTTCGCGAGCAGTACTTC. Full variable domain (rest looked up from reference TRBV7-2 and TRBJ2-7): GAGVSQSPSNKVTEKGKDVELRCDPISGHTALYWYRQSLGQGLEFLIYFQGNSAPDKSGLPSDRFSAERTGGSVSTLTIQRTQQEDSAVYLCASSPTGGVIVREQYFGPGTRLTVT.

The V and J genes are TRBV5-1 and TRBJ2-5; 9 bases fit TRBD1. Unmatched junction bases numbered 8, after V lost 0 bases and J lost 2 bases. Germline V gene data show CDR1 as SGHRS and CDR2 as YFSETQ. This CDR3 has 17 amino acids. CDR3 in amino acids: CASSLAPGQGSQETQYF. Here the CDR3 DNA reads TGCGCCAGCAGCTTGGCCCCGGGACAGGGATCGCAAGAGACCCAGTACTTC. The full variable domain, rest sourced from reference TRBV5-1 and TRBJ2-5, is KAGVTQTPRYLIKTRGQQVTLSCSPISGHRSVSWYQQTPGQGLQFLFEYFSETQRNKGNFPGRFSGRQFSNSRSEMNVSTLELGDSALYLCASSLAPGQGSQETQYFGPGTRLLVL.

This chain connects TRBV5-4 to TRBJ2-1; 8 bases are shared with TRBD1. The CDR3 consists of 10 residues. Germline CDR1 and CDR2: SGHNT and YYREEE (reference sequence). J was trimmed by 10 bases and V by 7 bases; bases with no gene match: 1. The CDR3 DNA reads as TGTGCCAGCGGGGACAGGGAGCAGTTCTTC. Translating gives CASGDREQFF.

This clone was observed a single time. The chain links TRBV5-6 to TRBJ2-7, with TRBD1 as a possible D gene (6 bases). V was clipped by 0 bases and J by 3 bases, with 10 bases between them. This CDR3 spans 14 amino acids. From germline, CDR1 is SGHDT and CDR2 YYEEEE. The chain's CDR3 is CASSLVETGYEQYF. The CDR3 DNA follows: TGTGCCAGCAGCTTGGTCGAGACAGGCTACGAGCAGTACTTC.

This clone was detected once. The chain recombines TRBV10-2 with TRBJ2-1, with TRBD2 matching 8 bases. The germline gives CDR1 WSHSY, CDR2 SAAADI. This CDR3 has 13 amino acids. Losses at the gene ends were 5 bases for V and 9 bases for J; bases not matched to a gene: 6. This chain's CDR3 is CASSQAGEVEQFF. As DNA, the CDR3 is TGCGCCAGCAGTCAAGCGGGAGAGGTTGAGCAGTTCTTC.

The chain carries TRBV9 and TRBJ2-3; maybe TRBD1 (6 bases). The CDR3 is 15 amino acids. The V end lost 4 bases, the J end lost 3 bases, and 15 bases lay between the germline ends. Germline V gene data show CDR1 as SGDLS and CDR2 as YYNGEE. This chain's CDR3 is CASSSQDRLTDTQYF. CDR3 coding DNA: TGTGCCAGCAGCTCCCAAGACAGGCTAACAGATACGCAGTATTTT.

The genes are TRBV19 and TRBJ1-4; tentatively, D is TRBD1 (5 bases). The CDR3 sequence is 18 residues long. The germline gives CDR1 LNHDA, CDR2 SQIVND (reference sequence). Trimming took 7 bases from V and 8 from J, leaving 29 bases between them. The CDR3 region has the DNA TGTGCCAGTATCGGGCTGGTGGGTAACATCGGGACTAGAGAAAAACTGTTTTTT. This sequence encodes CASIGLVGNIGTREKLFF.

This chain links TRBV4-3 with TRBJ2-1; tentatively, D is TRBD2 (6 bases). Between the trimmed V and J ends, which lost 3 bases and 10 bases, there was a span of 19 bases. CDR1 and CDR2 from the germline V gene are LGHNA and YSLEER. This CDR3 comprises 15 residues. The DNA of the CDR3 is TGCGCCAGCAGCCAGGAGGGGATGGCCGCGTTAGAGCAGTTCTTC. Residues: CASSQEGMAALEQFF.

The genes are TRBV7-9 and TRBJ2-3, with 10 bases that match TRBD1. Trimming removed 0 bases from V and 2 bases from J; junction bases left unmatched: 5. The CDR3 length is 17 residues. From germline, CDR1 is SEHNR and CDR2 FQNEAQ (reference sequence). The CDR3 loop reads CASSLAVRQGATDTQYF. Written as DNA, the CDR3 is TGTGCCAGCAGCTTAGCGGTGAGACAGGGGGCCACAGATACGCAGTATTTT.

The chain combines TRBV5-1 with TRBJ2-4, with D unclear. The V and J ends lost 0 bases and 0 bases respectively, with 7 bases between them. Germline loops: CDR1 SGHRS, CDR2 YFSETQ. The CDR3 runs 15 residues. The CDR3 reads CASSLEALAKNIQYF. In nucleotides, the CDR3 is TGCGCCAGCAGCTTGGAAGCTCTAGCCAAAAACATTCAGTACTTC.

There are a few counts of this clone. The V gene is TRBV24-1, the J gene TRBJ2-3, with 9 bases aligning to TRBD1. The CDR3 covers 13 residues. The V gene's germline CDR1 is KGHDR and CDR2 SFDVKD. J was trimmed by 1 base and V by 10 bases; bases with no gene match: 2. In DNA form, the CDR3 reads TGTGCCACAGGGGACAGGGGCACAGATACGCAGTATTTT. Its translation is CATGDRGTDTQYF.

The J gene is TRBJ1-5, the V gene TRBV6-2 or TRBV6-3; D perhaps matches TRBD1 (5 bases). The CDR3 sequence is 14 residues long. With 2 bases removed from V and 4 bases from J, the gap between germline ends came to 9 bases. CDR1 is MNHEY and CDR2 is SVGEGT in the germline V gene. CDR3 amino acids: CASSYIQANQPQHF. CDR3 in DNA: TGTGCCAGCAGTTACATACAGGCAAATCAGCCCCAGCATTTT.

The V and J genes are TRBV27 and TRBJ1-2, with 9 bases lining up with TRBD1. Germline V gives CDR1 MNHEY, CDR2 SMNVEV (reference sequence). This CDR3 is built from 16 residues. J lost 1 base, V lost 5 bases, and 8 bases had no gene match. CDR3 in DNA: TGTGCCAGCAGTCCCCTAGGGACAGGGTTTAACTATGGCTACACCTTC. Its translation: CASSPLGTGFNYGYTF.

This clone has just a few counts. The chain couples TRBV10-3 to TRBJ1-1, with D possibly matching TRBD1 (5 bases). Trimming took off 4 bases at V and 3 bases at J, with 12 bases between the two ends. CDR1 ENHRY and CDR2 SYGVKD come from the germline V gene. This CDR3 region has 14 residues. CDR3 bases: TGTGCCATCAGTGCCGGGGGAAAAGACACTGAAGCTTTCTTT. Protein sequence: CAISAGGKDTEAFF.

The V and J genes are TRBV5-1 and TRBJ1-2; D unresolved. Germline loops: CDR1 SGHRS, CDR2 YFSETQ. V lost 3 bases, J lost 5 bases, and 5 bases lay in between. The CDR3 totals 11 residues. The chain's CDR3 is CASSSGYGYTF. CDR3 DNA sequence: TGCGCCAGCAGCTCGGGTTATGGCTACACCTTC. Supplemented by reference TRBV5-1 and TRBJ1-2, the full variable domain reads KAGVTQTPRYLIKTRGQQVTLSCSPISGHRSVSWYQQTPGQGLQFLFEYFSETQRNKGNFPGRFSGRQFSNSRSEMNVSTLELGDSALYLCASSSGYGYTFGSGTRLTVV.